This T cell receptor beta chain came from a study of T-cell memory formation after mild COVID-19. Across the whole study: The TCR clusters were mostly specific to one donor. Findings and limits, study-wide: Day 37-peaking second-wave clones had unconfirmed SARS-CoV-2 specificity.

Amplification by 5'RACE using constant-segment primers produced TCR alpha and TCR beta cDNA libraries that carried sample barcodes and UMIs. Each CDR3 protein is one row after TCRdb ran MiXCR on the 5' RACE reads. Of hundreds of thousands of distinct CDR3 sequences detected, roughly 15% appear once; the ten largest clones hold 20% to 25%. With regard to this clonotype: The antigen remains undetermined.

J gave up 6 bases and V 1 base, and 5 bases lay outside the gene matches. Germline CDR1 KGHSH, CDR2 LQKENI. The CDR3 is 16 residues long. This receptor was obtained from a man between 18 and 29 years old who had mild COVID-19 (a few samples of this study predate the infection). Cell type and time point are not known. This rearrangement joins TRBV18 to TRBJ2-1, with TRBD1 matching 11 bases. Input material: PBMCs or a T cell subset sorted from them (not recorded which). The CDR3 region is CASSPQPGQGANEQFF. CDR3 DNA: TGTGCCAGCTCACCACAGCCCGGACAGGGGGCCAATGAGCAGTTCTTC. Filled out from reference TRBV18 and TRBJ2-1, the complete variable domain reads NAGVMQNPRHLVRRRGQEARLRCSPMKGHSHVYWYRQLPEEGLKFMVYLQKENIIDESGMPKERFSAEFPKEGPSILRIQQVVRGDSAAYFCASSPQPGQGANEQFFGPGTRLTVL.